One sample yielded the 5 T cell receptor beta chains listed below, sequenced in a study of T-cell reconstitution after alpha-beta-depleted transplantation in children (dated by TCRdb to the mid-2010s). Library prep was done by PCR. Data came from an Illumina HiSeq 2500. TCR library preparation used molecular barcoding, with unique molecular identifiers applied to normalize quantification of the TCRbeta repertoire. TCRdb cleaned the public reads at Q25 with fastp, built clones with MiXCR and kept in-frame beta chains. CDR3 protein duplicates are merged, each entry listing the most common genes and DNA. This sample lists approximately 400,000 distinct CDR3 sequences; approximately 11% were detected once. The ten largest account for 5% to 6.5% of the sample. Sequencing was performed on PBMCs from the stem cell graft donor, taken from the stem cell graft. All receptors derive from a human donor who donated a stem cell graft to a child with acute myeloid leukemia.

This clonotype was seen just once. A read error is possible here, since a much larger clone lies one base away. The chain recombines TRBV29-1 with TRBJ2-4; D unclear. Germline CDR1 and CDR2: SQVTM and ANQGSEA. The CDR3 covers 10 residues. The CDR3 coding sequence is TGCACCGTTGGCTCTGACATTCAGTACTTC. Amino acid sequence: CTVGSDIQYF.

As DNA, the CDR3 is TGCAGTGCTAGAGATGGTTTTGGTGAGACCCAGTACTTC. Translated: CSARDGFGETQYF. V is TRBV20-1 and J is TRBJ2-5; D is undetermined. Germline CDR1 reads DFQATT; CDR2 reads SNEGSKA (reference sequence). CDR3 length: 13 residues. V dropped 0 bases and J dropped 5 bases, with 10 bases sitting between them.

This chain joins TRBV20-1 and TRBJ2-7, with a tentative D call TRBD1 (7 bases). CDR3 length equals 16 residues. Trimming cost V 0 bases and J 2 bases, with 17 bases left between them. The germline V gene has CDR1 DFQATT and CDR2 SNEGSKA (reference sequence). Here the CDR3 reads CSARDRRRGPAYEQYF. In DNA form, the CDR3 reads TGCAGTGCTAGAGATCGGAGGAGGGGGCCGGCCTACGAGCAGTACTTC.

This clonotype was recorded many times. V is TRBV20-1 and J is TRBJ2-5, with D perhaps TRBD2 (7 bases). Per germline, CDR1 DFQATT and CDR2 SNEGSKA (reference sequence). This CDR3 has 14 residues. Deletions cut 6 bases from V and 5 bases from J, with 19 bases between. The CDR3 DNA follows: TGCAGTGCCTACTCCGGCAGGGGAGGGGAGACCCAGTACTTC. Translating gives CSAYSGRGGETQYF.

About this clonotype itself: This clone may be a read error of a much larger clone one base away. This CDR3 fails to terminate in the conserved phenylalanine or tryptophan, so it likely reflects a read error. The gene calls are TRBV29-1 and TRBJ2-3, with D possibly TRBD2 on 6 matching bases. The CDR3 extends over 16 amino acids. With 1 base removed from V and 1 base from J, the gap between germline ends came to 15 bases. The germline V gene has CDR1 SQVTM and CDR2 ANQGSEA. The CDR3 protein is CSVEAGIWGGTDTQYL. The DNA for the CDR3 is TGCAGCGTTGAAGCGGGGATCTGGGGGGGCACAGATACGCAGTATTTG.